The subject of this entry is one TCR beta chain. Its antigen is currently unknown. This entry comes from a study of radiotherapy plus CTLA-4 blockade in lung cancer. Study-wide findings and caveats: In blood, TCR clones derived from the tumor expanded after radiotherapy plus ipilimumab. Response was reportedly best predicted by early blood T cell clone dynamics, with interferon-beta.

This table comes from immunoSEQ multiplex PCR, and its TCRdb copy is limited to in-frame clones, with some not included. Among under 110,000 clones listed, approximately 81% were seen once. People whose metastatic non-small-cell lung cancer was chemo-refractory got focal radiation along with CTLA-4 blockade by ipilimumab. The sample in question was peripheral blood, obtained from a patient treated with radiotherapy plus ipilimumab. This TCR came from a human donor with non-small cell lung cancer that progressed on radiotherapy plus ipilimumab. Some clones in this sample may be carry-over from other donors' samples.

The CDR3 spells CASSLLGQGAWTDTQYF. CDR3 nucleotide sequence: TGCGCCAGCAGCTTGTTAGGACAGGGGGCTTGGACAGATACGCAGTATTTT. This chain joins TRBV5-1 and TRBJ2-3; TRBD1 matches at 11 bases. Trimming took 1 base from V and 3 from J; bases not matched to a gene: 7. Germline CDR1 and CDR2: SGHRS and YFSETQ. CDR3 length equals 17 residues.